This T cell receptor (beta chain) was sequenced during a study of blood T cell repertoires in COVID-19 (dated by TCRdb to 2019 to 2021). About the full investigation: Samples covering the acute and convalescent phases of COVID-19 were provided by collaborators in the United States, Italy and Spain. The material from the prospective study consisted of cDNA or gDNA derived from T cells, B-cell-depleted T cells, or PBMCs. The samples were drawn from two sources: the first 160 participants of the ongoing ImmuneRACE study, and 1,000 to 1,500 subjects contributed by 6 global collaborators. Deeply sampled blood TCRbeta repertoires from subjects exposed to, actively infected with, or recovered from COVID-19 were included in the dataset. The repertoires were made available in a free public database intended to serve as a resource for research on the immune response to SARS-CoV-2. Sample metadata almost always included a de-identified subject ID, COVID-19 status, age in years and sex. Where available, HLA class I and class II types were taken from metadata supplied by the sample provider and were not determined by assay-based typing.

TCRbeta CDR3 regions were amplified from genomic DNA by means of the immunoSEQ Assay, a bias-controlled multiplex PCR. As for the original processing: Within the assay, amplification of reference gene primers was used to estimate how many nucleated cells each sample contained. To quantify the absolute abundance of each unique TCRbeta CDR3 rearrangement, sequence reads were collapsed and filtered. For each sample, productive Simpson clonality was calculated by taking the square root of Simpson's diversity index across productive rearrangements. Here the immuneACCESS table is served through TCRdb, limited to in-frame sequences with V and J called. Missing clones are a known gap in these copies; in checked studies unresolved V genes cover under half, and the rest lacks a known reason. V, J and clone size are taken as reported in that table, and D and trimming were inferred from the DNA itself. In all, the sample holds some 220,000 clones, and around 80% of those were seen once. Approximately 10% of the sample comes from the top ten.

Results and caveats for the whole study, not just this receptor: Clinical and demographic metadata were provided uncurated, with the amount varying by source and participant.

This clone was picked up a small number of times. Its antigen remains unidentified. Per-nucleotide qualities are absent, and no much larger clonotype sits a single base away. Trimming takes 5 bases off V and 5 bases off J; junction bases not matched to a gene: 6. CDR1 and CDR2, per the germline V gene, are KGHSH and LQKENI. CDR3 length: 14 amino acids, cysteine to phenylalanine. Solely the CDR3 DNA is kept, with 42 bases framed from the first base. Each collaborating institution followed its own protocols to collect whole blood in K2EDTA tubes. For TCRbeta analysis, collaborators shipped samples as frozen whole blood, isolated PBMCs, or DNA extracted from either of those sample types.

The sample was peripheral blood. The sequence links TRBV18 to TRBJ2-1; TRBD1 aligns with 7 central bases. This receptor was identified in a man aged 50 or older with active or convalescent COVID-19. The CDR3: CASSRGGRDNEQFF. At the DNA level, the sequence is TGTGCCAGCTCAAGAGGGGGCAGGGACAATGAGCAGTTCTTC.